Shown below are 20 T cell receptor beta chains from a single sample sequenced in a study of blood T cells in healthy people across ages (dated by TCRdb to the mid-2010s). The protocol used for the library was 5' RACE. The run used an Illumina HiSeq 2500. A second PCR of roughly 6 to 12 cycles was run with a J-beta primer mix and a sample-barcoded 5' primer. Clones were called with MiXCR by TCRdb after fastp trimmed the public reads at Q25, and only in-frame beta chains were retained. Each CDR3 protein appears once, grouped with its most common genes and DNA. The sample has around 990,000 distinct CDR3 sequences on record, roughly two fifths of them singletons. 10% to 15% of the sample rests with the top ten. The sample taken for sequencing was blood. The source is a man between 18 and 29 years old in good health.

This chain connects TRBV20-1 to TRBJ2-1; TRBD1 matches 7 bases. This CDR3 comprises 13 residues. J was trimmed by 9 bases and V by 0 bases; bases with no gene match: 5. Per germline, CDR1 DFQATT and CDR2 SNEGSKA (reference sequence). The DNA of the CDR3 is TGCAGTGCTAGAGATCAAGGGGGCAGTGAGCAGTTCTTC. Translating gives CSARDQGGSEQFF.

This clonotype turned up a few times. This chain connects TRBV4-1 to TRBJ1-2; 12 bases align to TRBD1. The junction had 11 bases not matched to a gene; V was cut back by 6 bases and J by 0 bases. The CDR3 runs 18 residues. Germline V lookup: CDR1 MGHRA, CDR2 YSYEKL. The CDR3 here is CASRRPGQGAMANYGYTF. CDR3 bases: TGCGCCAGCAGAAGACCGGGACAGGGGGCGATGGCTAACTATGGCTACACCTTC.

This sequence joins TRBV12-3 or TRBV12-4 and TRBJ1-6; 7 bases map to TRBD1. This CDR3 is 14 amino acids long. V lost 5 bases, J lost 7 bases, and 5 bases stayed unmatched. Here the CDR3 reads CASSQTGRNSPLHF. The CDR3 coding sequence is TGTGCCAGCAGTCAGACAGGGAGAAATTCACCCCTCCACTTT.

Here the CDR3 DNA reads TGTGCCAGCAGCCTGGACAGGGCGTTTGATGAGCAGTTCTTC. It encodes CASSLDRAFDEQFF. This chain joins TRBV6-6 and TRBJ2-1; 8 nucleotides align to TRBD1. This CDR3 contains 14 residues. Germline loops: CDR1 MNHNY, CDR2 SVGAGI (reference sequence). V dropped 6 bases and J dropped 8; count of bases not matched to a gene: 9.

This clonotype was seen a few times. Here the CDR3 reads CATCSNVANYGYTF. The CDR3 region has the DNA TGTGCCACCTGCAGTAATGTAGCTAACTATGGCTACACCTTC. The gene calls are TRBV12-3 or TRBV12-4 and TRBJ1-2; no definite D call. V was shortened by 10 bases and J by 0 bases, with 15 bases between the two germline ends. The CDR3 consists of 14 residues.

The chain has TRBV20-1 and TRBJ1-5; D gene uncertain. The V gene's germline CDR1 is DFQATT and CDR2 SNEGSKA (reference sequence). The V end was cut by 6 bases, the J end by 0 bases, with 15 bases between. The CDR3 loop spans 15 amino acids. The CDR3 here is CSAAPQQYSNQPQHF. The CDR3 DNA follows: TGCAGTGCCGCCCCCCAGCAATATAGCAATCAGCCCCAGCATTTT.

V and J are TRBV4-2 and TRBJ2-3; 8 bases agree with TRBD2. This CDR3 comprises 16 residues. V shed 4 bases, J shed 4 bases, and the junction held 10 bases outside the gene matches. Germline CDR1 is LGHNA and CDR2 is YNFKEQ. The CDR3 region is CASSRGGTSGADTQYF. For the CDR3, the DNA is TGTGCCAGCAGCCGGGGGGGGACTAGTGGCGCAGATACGCAGTATTTT.

This clonotype was counted between two and nine times. Written as DNA, the CDR3 is TGTGCCACCAGCCAAGGGACATACTACGAGCAGTACTTC. Translated: CATSQGTYYEQYF. The V call is TRBV15, the J call TRBJ2-7; D is possibly TRBD1 (6 bases). The CDR3 is 13 amino acids. Per germline, CDR1 LNHNV and CDR2 YYDKDF (reference sequence). The V end was cut by 5 bases, the J end by 3 bases, with 11 bases between.

This sequence joins TRBV6-5 and TRBJ1-2; TRBD1 matches at 9 bases. V was clipped by 2 bases and J by 8 bases; unmatched bases: 3. The CDR3 runs to 13 residues. Per germline, CDR1 MNHEY and CDR2 SVGAGI. The CDR3 bases are TGTGCCAGCAGTTACCTGACAGGGGGAGGCTACACCTTC. Translation: CASSYLTGGGYTF.

This chain joins TRBV24-1 and TRBJ2-3, with 8 positions matching TRBD1. Looked up from germline, CDR1 is KGHDR and CDR2 is SFDVKD. Trimming cost V 4 bases and J 1 base; bases outside gene matches: 6. There are 16 residues in the CDR3. The CDR3: CATSEGQAIGTDTQYF. In DNA form, the CDR3 reads TGTGCCACCAGTGAGGGACAGGCGATCGGCACAGATACGCAGTATTTT.

DNA for the CDR3: TGTGCCAGCAGCGTAGAAAGAGGGTCCACTGAAGCTTTCTTT. It is translated as CASSVERGSTEAFF. The V call is TRBV9, the J call TRBJ1-1, with D uncertain. The CDR3 extends over 14 amino acids. Germline V gene lookup returns CDR1 SGDLS and CDR2 YYNGEE. Trimming took 0 bases from V and 4 from J, leaving 10 bases between them.

V is TRBV14 and J is TRBJ2-1; 7 bases fit TRBD2. Germline V gives CDR1 SGHDN, CDR2 FVKESK. Trimming took 3 bases from V and 8 from J; bases not matched to a gene: 13. The CDR3 sequence is 16 residues long. The CDR3 nucleotides are TGTGCCAGCAGCCATGGGGGAGGGTCTAGTTCCCATGAGCAGTTCTTC. The encoded protein is CASSHGGGSSSHEQFF. The full variable domain, completed using reference TRBV14 and TRBJ2-1, is EAGVTQFPSHSVIEKGQTVTLRCDPISGHDNLYWYRRVMGKEIKFLLHFVKESKQDESGMPNNRFLAERTGGTYSTLKVQPAELEDSGVYFCASSHGGGSSSHEQFFGPGTRLTVL.

This clonotype showed up just a few times. This sequence joins TRBV4-2 and TRBJ2-5; D is unresolved. Germline V gene data show CDR1 as LGHNA and CDR2 as YNFKEQ. This CDR3 region has 15 residues. V lost 0 bases to trimming and J lost 11 bases, with 19 bases between them. CDR3 DNA: TGTGCCAGCAGCCAAGAGATGGTCCCCCACAATGAGCAGTACTTC. Translation gives CASSQEMVPHNEQYF.

The table lists this clonotype with a count of one. The genes are TRBV7-2 and TRBJ2-2; 7 bases align to TRBD1. The ends lost 3 bases at V and 0 bases at J; junction bases unmatched: 4. The CDR3 totals 16 residues. Germline values: CDR1 SGHTA, CDR2 FQGNSA. CDR3 amino acids: CASSFLTGANTGELFF. CDR3 in DNA: TGTGCCAGCAGCTTCCTTACAGGGGCGAACACCGGGGAGCTGTTTTTT.

Only a few counts were recorded for this clonotype. This CDR3 reads CASSQVEGVGTDTQYF. In DNA, the CDR3 is TGCGCCAGCAGCCAAGTGGAGGGCGTGGGCACAGATACGCAGTATTTT. The chain links TRBV4-1 to TRBJ2-3, with D possibly being TRBD2 (6 bases). The CDR3 is 16 residues long. CDR1 and CDR2 from the germline V gene are MGHRA and YSYEKL. Between the trimmed V and J ends, which lost 1 base and 1 base, there was a span of 12 bases.

This chain links TRBV2 with TRBJ2-7; D is perhaps TRBD1 (6 bases). The CDR3 covers 12 residues. V lost 2 bases and J 6 bases, leaving 8 bases between the germline ends. The germline V gene encodes CDR1 SNHLY and CDR2 FYNNEI. The CDR3: CASSEPRGEQYF. As DNA, the CDR3 is TGTGCCAGCAGTGAACCCAGGGGCGAGCAGTACTTC.

The chain carries TRBV7-8 and TRBJ1-1; 7 bases fit TRBD1. V was pared by 5 bases and J by 2 bases, with 8 bases of the junction left unmatched. Germline V gives CDR1 SGHVS, CDR2 FQNEAQ. This CDR3 has 15 residues. The CDR3 spells CASSIRRDRNTEAFF. CDR3 sequence (DNA): TGTGCCAGCAGCATCCGTCGGGACAGAAACACTGAAGCTTTCTTT.

This chain uses TRBV29-1 with TRBJ1-4, with TRBD1 matching 9 bases. Trimming cost V 4 bases and J 8 bases; bases outside gene matches: 8. Germline lookup yields CDR1 SQVTM and CDR2 ANQGSEA. The CDR3 length is 14 residues. The DNA of the CDR3 is TGCAGCGTTGGGGGACAGGGCATTAGAGAAAAACTGTTTTTT. Translated: CSVGGQGIREKLFF. Drawing the rest from reference TRBV29-1 and TRBJ1-4, the complete variable domain is SAVISQKPSRDICQRGTSLTIQCQVDSQVTMMFWYRQQPGQSLTLIATANQGSEATYESGFVIDKFPISRPNLTFSTLTVSNMSPEDSSIYLCSVGGQGIREKLFFGSGTQLSVL.

The sample holds a few counts of this clonotype. The CDR3 DNA reads as TGCAGTGCTAGGATCGGGGGGGCGGTAAATGAGCAGTTCTTC. It translates to CSARIGGAVNEQFF. The chain joins TRBV20-1 to TRBJ2-1; TRBD2 matches at 8 bases. Unmatched junction bases numbered 8, after V lost 3 bases and J lost 7 bases. The CDR3 has 14 amino acids. Looked up from germline, CDR1 is DFQATT and CDR2 is SNEGSKA (reference sequence).

In this sample, this clonotype turned up a few times. The chain links TRBV29-1 to TRBJ1-2; TRBD1 might be the D (5 bases). Germline assignment: CDR1 SQVTM and CDR2 ANQGSEA. Trimming left V 4 bases short and J 1 base short, with 7 bases between. There are 12 residues in the CDR3. The CDR3 here is CSVGGNNYGYTF. The CDR3 nucleotides read TGCAGCGTTGGGGGCAATAACTATGGCTACACCTTC.